This record covers a single T cell receptor beta chain. Its antigen is currently unknown. Noted time point: baseline, week 1 (first vaccination visit). As to treatment: pre-vaccination baseline after standard-of-care therapy. Donors had new IDH1-mutant astrocytomas of WHO grade 3 or 4 (ATRX-lost). Germline V CDR1 and CDR2: SGHTA, FQGNSA. The CDR3 has 13 residues. V was pared by 5 bases and J by 6 bases, with 11 bases between. The sample is drawn from a study of a mutant IDH1 vaccine in newly diagnosed glioma. As for the study in general: Among treated patients, approximately 60% were male and around 38% female, and mean age was approximately 43 years.

Study-wide findings and caveats: Top-clonotype changes in peripheral T cells seemed unrelated to pseudoprogression. Overall, more than 85% of patients had vaccine-induced immune responses.

The repertoire was sequenced with immunoSEQ multiplex PCR; TCRdb's copy has only in-frame clones and lacks some. The data show tens of thousands of clones, approximately 90% seen once. Sequenced material: PBMCs, taken from a glioma patient treated with radiotherapy, temozolomide or both. V usage is TRBV7-2 and J usage is TRBJ1-5, with a weak D call TRBD1 (5 bases). The sequence was obtained from a man aged 35 to 55 with glioma. The CDR3 DNA reads as TGTGCCAGCAGCCAGGGTCCCCTTCAGCCCCAGCATTTT. It encodes CASSQGPLQPQHF.